The present T cell receptor beta chain was sequenced within a study of shared clonotypes between healthy human individuals. Several immunoSEQ plates held equal portions of the genomic DNA taken from each subset. The table came from immunoSEQ multiplex PCR; TCRdb's copy has only in-frame clones and leaves some out. The sample includes a few hundred thousand clones, about nine tenths of them seen just once. V dropped 2 bases and J dropped 7 bases, with 12 bases sitting between them. The CDR3 is made up of 14 amino acids. Looked up from germline, CDR1 is LNHDA and CDR2 is SQIVND (reference sequence). Only Caucasian adults living in Nashville, Tennessee served as donors. CD45RO+ cells were combined with CCR7-negative CD45RA+ TemRA cells to form CD8 memory.

This sequence joins TRBV19 and TRBJ1-5; possibly TRBD1 for D (5 bases). The sequence was obtained from a man in his late teens or twenties in good health. The material sequenced was memory CD8+ T cells sorted from blood. The subset: CD45RO+ cells pooled with CCR7-negative TemRA cells. The CDR3 region has the DNA TGTGCCAGTAGTATACTTTGGGGGTTCCAGCCCCAGCATTTT. Translating gives CASSILWGFQPQHF.